This T cell receptor beta chain came from a study of T cells in Graves' hyperthyroidism and ophthalmopathy. On the basis of clinical symptoms, serum thyroxine and TRAb, thyroid ultrasound and orbital computed tomography, diagnoses were made. V gave up 2 bases and J gave up 6 bases, with 13 bases separating them. The CDR3 is 13 amino acids. Germline CDR1 and CDR2: DFQATT and SNEGSKA (reference sequence). TCR beta CDR3 sequences were amplified from RNA transcripts. HTBI primers were employed in a first-round RT-PCR of the TCR CDR3. MiXCR, applied by TCRdb to the multiplex PCR reads, yields one record per CDR3 protein. The table includes 750,000 to 900,000 distinct CDR3 sequences, over 35% detected once.

This TCR came from a man between 18 and 35 years old with Graves' hyperthyroidism. The sample was blood. This chain links TRBV20-1 with TRBJ1-1; possible D gene TRBD1, 5 bases. Here the CDR3 DNA reads TGCAGTGCTAGAAGCCCAGGGTTCTCTGAAGCTTTCTTT. Amino acids: CSARSPGFSEAFF.